This TCR beta chain was recorded in a study of human CD8 memory T cell subsets. Making the TCR beta libraries relied on UMI-labeled 5' RACE. TCRdb reprocessed the 5' RACE reads, with one entry per CDR3 protein and no DNA. Recorded for this sample: about 6,700 distinct CDR3 sequences. Per germline, CDR1 SEHNR and CDR2 FQNEAQ (reference sequence). The CDR3 extends over 15 amino acids. Study-level results: Going by Chao1 estimates, stem-like memory T cells seemed to be more diverse than precursor exhausted T cells. The T cell repertoires of the stem-like memory and precursor exhausted subsets exhibited minimal overlap with one another. Diversity in stem-like memory and precursor exhausted T cells was similarly high, unlike effector memory cells.

A word on this clonotype: The antigen remains undetermined.

Sequenced: CD8+ T cells from PBMCs. This TCR derives from a human donor in good health. V gene TRBV7-9 combines with J gene TRBJ2-3; TCRdb outputs TRBD2, but without DNA this stays unchecked. This chain's CDR3 is CASSVGERDTDTQYF.